The 32 T cell receptor beta chains in this list originate from one sample, sequenced in a study of immune evolution from preneoplasia to lung adenocarcinoma. Repertoires were generated with immunoSEQ multiplex PCR, while TCRdb's copy carries only in-frame clones and drops some. Seen here are around 11,000 clones, roughly 85% observed once, and the top ten hold over 3%. The sample was FFPE invasive lung adenocarcinoma tissue. The receptors stem from a person aged 65 to 85 with invasive lung adenocarcinoma.

The chain employs TRBV28 and TRBJ1-1; D unclear. Trimming shortened V by 7 bases and J by 10 bases, and 16 bases separated the two germline ends. CDR3 size: 12 residues. Germline CDR1 and CDR2: MDHEN and SYDVKM. CDR3 in DNA: TGTGCCAGCACCTTGGGAGGCCGGCCAGCTTTCTTT. Translation gives CASTLGGRPAFF. The full variable domain, with the rest looked up from reference TRBV28 and TRBJ1-1, is DVKVTQSSRYLVKRTGEKVFLECVQDMDHENMFWYRQDPGLGLRLIYFSYDVKMKEKGDIPEGYSVSREKKERFSLILESASTNQTSMYLCASTLGGRPAFFGQGTRLTVV.

The chain joins TRBV5-5 to TRBJ2-1; a possible D gene is TRBD2 (5 bases). Trimming shortened V by 0 bases and J by 5 bases, and 12 bases separated the two germline ends. The germline V gene has CDR1 SGHKS and CDR2 YYEKEE (reference sequence). The CDR3 consists of 15 residues. CDR3 loop: CASSLEGGRDNEQFF. The DNA for the CDR3 is TGTGCCAGCAGCTTGGAAGGTGGGAGAGACAATGAGCAGTTCTTC.

The chain couples TRBV10-2 to TRBJ1-2, with unresolved D. This CDR3 is 13 amino acids long. V gave up 0 bases and J gave up 4 bases, with 6 bases separating them. Germline CDR1 WSHSY, CDR2 SAAADI. DNA for the CDR3: TGCGCCAGCAGTGAGTCGAAGGGCTATGGCTACACCTTC. Its translation: CASSESKGYGYTF.

This sequence joins TRBV5-8 and TRBJ2-3, with 8 bases matching TRBD2. Germline V CDR1 and CDR2: SGHTS, YDEGEE. This CDR3 contains 14 residues. With 4 bases clipped from V and 5 bases from J, the junction kept 6 bases outside the gene matches. Here the CDR3 DNA reads TGTGCCAGCAGCCTGCGGGGGGCCGGAGATACGCAGTATTTT. Translated: CASSLRGAGDTQYF. The full variable domain, completed using reference TRBV5-8 and TRBJ2-3, is EAGVTQSPTHLIKTRGQQATLRCSPISGHTSVYWYQQALGLGLQFLLWYDEGEERNRGNFPPRFSGRQFPNYSSELNVNALELEDSALYLCASSLRGAGDTQYFGPGTRLTVL.

This rearrangement joins TRBV28 to TRBJ2-2; D could derive from TRBD1 or TRBD2 (6 bases each). Trimming took 4 bases from V and 4 from J, leaving 13 bases between them. This CDR3 region has 15 residues. CDR1 and CDR2 from the germline V gene are MDHEN and SYDVKM. The CDR3 region is CASSSPEGVTGELFF. In DNA form, the CDR3 reads TGTGCCAGCAGTTCCCCGGAGGGGGTCACCGGGGAGCTGTTTTTT. Full variable domain (outside the CDR3, taken from reference TRBV28 and TRBJ2-2): DVKVTQSSRYLVKRTGEKVFLECVQDMDHENMFWYRQDPGLGLRLIYFSYDVKMKEKGDIPEGYSVSREKKERFSLILESASTNQTSMYLCASSSPEGVTGELFFGEGSRLTVL.

V is TRBV27 and J is TRBJ1-5; D may be TRBD1 (5 bases). V lost 2 bases and J lost 2, with 10 bases in between. This CDR3 contains 15 residues. The germline V gene encodes CDR1 MNHEY and CDR2 SMNVEV (reference sequence). CDR3 sequence reads: CASSLGGGGNQPQHF. The CDR3 DNA follows: TGTGCCAGCAGTTTAGGTGGGGGGGGCAATCAGCCCCAGCATTTT.

This rearrangement joins TRBV6-5 to TRBJ2-3, with 10 bases lining up with TRBD2. V dropped 4 bases and J dropped 6; count of bases not matched to a gene: 10. The CDR3 extends over 16 amino acids. CDR1 and CDR2 (germline): MNHEY, SVGAGI. CDR3 DNA sequence: TGTGCCAGCAGTTCGCTAGCGGGGGTGCAGGTCGATACGCAGTATTTT. This sequence encodes CASSSLAGVQVDTQYF.

This chain connects TRBV6-5 to TRBJ1-5; TRBD1 might be the D (5 bases). The V end was cut by 9 bases, the J end by 11 bases, with 26 bases between. This CDR3 has 15 residues. Germline V gene data show CDR1 as MNHEY and CDR2 as SVGAGI. The CDR3 region is CARGRGGIKVRAQHF. In DNA form, the CDR3 reads TGTGCCAGGGGTCGGGGGGGGATTAAAGTTAGGGCCCAGCATTTT.

This clone was recorded only once. The chain couples TRBV6-5 to TRBJ1-2; TRBD1 agrees at 9 bases. Unmatched junction bases numbered 5, after V lost 5 bases and J lost 4 bases. The CDR3 runs to 14 residues. Per the germline V gene, CDR1 is MNHEY and CDR2 is SVGAGI. CDR3 nucleotide sequence: TGTGCCAGCAGTCTTACACAGGGGGCCTATGGCTACACCTTC. Amino acids: CASSLTQGAYGYTF.

The V call is TRBV19, the J call TRBJ1-5, with 9 bases aligning to TRBD1. With 10 bases clipped from V and 9 bases from J, the junction kept 13 bases outside the gene matches. Germline V gene data show CDR1 as LNHDA and CDR2 as SQIVND (reference sequence). The CDR3 spans 14 residues. The CDR3 bases are TGTGCCACCACGGGACAGGGTGGTGGTATGCCCCAGCATTTT. This gives the protein CATTGQGGGMPQHF.

The V and J genes are TRBV7-8 and TRBJ1-3; tentatively, D is TRBD1 (5 bases). The CDR3 runs 16 residues. V was pared by 5 bases and J by 0 bases, with 14 bases between. Germline V lookup: CDR1 SGHVS, CDR2 FQNEAQ. CDR3: CASSIRDGFSGNTIYF. As DNA, the CDR3 is TGTGCCAGCAGCATAAGGGACGGTTTCTCTGGAAACACCATATATTTT.

This rearrangement joins TRBV14 to TRBJ2-7; 7 bases align to TRBD2. Trimming cost V 0 bases and J 1 base; bases outside gene matches: 0. This CDR3 is built from 14 residues. The germline gives CDR1 SGHDN, CDR2 FVKESK. The CDR3 bases are TGTGCCAGCAGCCAAGAAGCGGGATCCTACGAGCAGTACTTC. It codes for CASSQEAGSYEQYF. The full variable domain, its missing parts supplied by reference TRBV14 and TRBJ2-7, is EAGVTQFPSHSVIEKGQTVTLRCDPISGHDNLYWYRRVMGKEIKFLLHFVKESKQDESGMPNNRFLAERTGGTYSTLKVQPAELEDSGVYFCASSQEAGSYEQYFGPGTRLTVT.

The chain has TRBV19 and TRBJ1-5, with 7 bases that match TRBD1. The V gene's germline CDR1 is LNHDA and CDR2 SQIVND (reference sequence). The CDR3 consists of 14 residues. Trimming cost V 0 bases and J 4 bases; bases outside gene matches: 0. The CDR3 nucleotides read TGTGCCAGTAGTATAGAACAGGGGAATCAGCCCCAGCATTTT. This gives the protein CASSIEQGNQPQHF.

The chain links TRBV7-9 to TRBJ1-4, with TRBD1 as a possible D gene (5 bases). The CDR3 has 15 amino acids. The V gene lost 1 base and the J gene lost 6 bases, with 12 bases spanning the gap. CDR1 and CDR2 (germline): SEHNR, FQNEAQ (reference sequence). DNA of the CDR3: TGTGCCAGCAGCTTAGGGGCAGGGCTAGATGAAAAACTGTTTTTT. The encoded protein is CASSLGAGLDEKLFF.

V is TRBV28 and J is TRBJ1-4, with D unclear. CDR1 is MDHEN and CDR2 is SYDVKM in the germline V gene. Trimming stripped 8 bases from V and 7 bases from J, with 17 bases between. This CDR3 is 14 amino acids long. CDR3 amino acids: CASLDPTRSEKLFF. CDR3 bases: TGTGCCAGCCTCGACCCGACGAGAAGTGAAAAACTGTTTTTT.

This clone was recorded a few times. As DNA, the CDR3 is TGTGCCAGCAGTTTGGGACTAGCGGGAAGGTTATACGAGCAGTACTTC. Translation gives CASSLGLAGRLYEQYF. The genes are TRBV28 and TRBJ2-7; TRBD2 agrees at 13 bases. The CDR3 extends over 16 amino acids. V shed 3 bases and J 4 bases; nucleotides not matched to a gene: 6. Germline CDR1 reads MDHEN; CDR2 reads SYDVKM.

This chain joins TRBV14 and TRBJ2-1; D may be TRBD2 (6 bases). Germline assignment: CDR1 SGHDN and CDR2 FVKESK. This CDR3 has 18 residues. The V end lost 1 base, the J end lost 0 bases, and 16 bases lay between the germline ends. The CDR3 sequence is CASSQGIRLTSSYNEQFF. The CDR3, as DNA: TGTGCCAGCAGCCAAGGAATCCGGCTGACTAGCTCCTACAATGAGCAGTTCTTC.

The gene calls are TRBV7-3 and TRBJ2-3; 10 nucleotides line up with TRBD2. The CDR3 spans 16 residues. V lost 5 bases and J lost 4; bases outside the gene matches: 9. Germline V CDR1 and CDR2: SGHTA, FQGTGA. In DNA form, the CDR3 reads TGTGCCAGCAGCCGCATAGCGGGAGGACCCGCAGATACGCAGTATTTT. Its protein product is CASSRIAGGPADTQYF.

The chain has TRBV7-2 and TRBJ1-2; D is perhaps TRBD1 (6 bases). This CDR3 spans 15 amino acids. Trimming removed 7 bases at V and 4 bases at J, with 19 bases between. Germline V gives CDR1 SGHTA, CDR2 FQGNSA. The CDR3 reads CASNQGWQAIYGYTF. In DNA, the CDR3 is TGTGCCAGCAACCAGGGGTGGCAGGCCATCTATGGCTACACCTTC. The variable domain in full, with the rest retrieved from reference TRBV7-2 and TRBJ1-2, is GAGVSQSPSNKVTEKGKDVELRCDPISGHTALYWYRQSLGQGLEFLIYFQGNSAPDKSGLPSDRFSAERTGGSVSTLTIQRTQQEDSAVYLCASNQGWQAIYGYTFGSGTRLTVV.

The rearrangement joins TRBV9 to TRBJ2-7, with TRBD1 matching over 12 bases. CDR1 and CDR2 (germline): SGDLS, YYNGEE. The CDR3 consists of 15 residues. Trimming cost V 2 bases and J 6 bases; bases outside gene matches: 6. CDR3 in DNA: TGTGCCAGCAGCGTGGGGACAGGGGGCTTGCGCGAGCAGTACTTC. This sequence encodes CASSVGTGGLREQYF.

V gene TRBV6-1 combines with J gene TRBJ2-2; perhaps TRBD1 as D (6 bases). The CDR3 consists of 13 residues. The ends were cut back, 3 bases at V and 6 bases at J, with 8 bases in the middle. Germline V gene lookup returns CDR1 MNHNS and CDR2 SASEGT. The CDR3: CASSDRGAGELFF. CDR3 DNA sequence: TGTGCCAGCAGTGACAGGGGTGCCGGGGAGCTGTTTTTT.

This clone appeared a few times. This chain connects TRBV9 to TRBJ1-2; 9 bases are shared with TRBD1. Per the germline V gene, CDR1 is SGDLS and CDR2 is YYNGEE. Trimming cost V 3 bases and J 7 bases; bases outside gene matches: 4. CDR3 size: 13 residues. The CDR3 nucleotides are TGTGCCAGCAGCGCAGGGACAGGGACTGGCTACACCTTC. Its protein is CASSAGTGTGYTF.

The rearrangement links TRBV7-9 to TRBJ2-3; D is perhaps TRBD2 (6 bases). The germline CDR1 and CDR2 sequences are SEHNR and FQNEAQ (reference sequence). The germline V and J ends were trimmed by 3 bases and 2 bases, with 15 bases remaining between them. This CDR3 contains 16 residues. This CDR3 reads CASSFGPGLYTDTQYF. For the CDR3, the DNA is TGTGCCAGCAGCTTTGGACCGGGACTTTACACAGATACGCAGTATTTT. The variable domain in full, completed from reference TRBV7-9 and TRBJ2-3, reads DTGVSQNPRHKITKRGQNVTFRCDPISEHNRLYWYRQTLGQGPEFLTYFQNEAQLEKSRLLSDRFSAERPKGSFSTLEIQRTEQGDSAMYLCASSFGPGLYTDTQYFGPGTRLTVL.

This sequence joins TRBV28 and TRBJ1-1, with D perhaps TRBD1 (5 bases). This CDR3 has 14 residues. Germline CDR1 MDHEN, CDR2 SYDVKM. V was shortened by 9 bases and J by 8 bases, with 22 bases between the two germline ends. Here the CDR3 DNA reads TGTGCCAGTCGCGACCCTACCGGGGCCACCGAAGCTTTCTTT. It codes for CASRDPTGATEAFF.

The rearrangement joins TRBV7-2 to TRBJ1-3; maybe TRBD1 (5 bases). The CDR3 contains 16 residues. Germline CDR1 reads SGHTA; CDR2 reads FQGNSA. Trimming shortened V by 2 bases and J by 2 bases, and 13 bases separated the two germline ends. CDR3 nucleotides: TGTGCCAGCAGCTTACAACCGGGGGGAACTGGAAACACCATATATTTT. This sequence encodes CASSLQPGGTGNTIYF.

The V call is TRBV29-1, the J call TRBJ1-2, with D maybe TRBD1 (5 bases). CDR3 length: 13 amino acids. Germline values: CDR1 SQVTM, CDR2 ANQGSEA. V lost 6 bases, J lost 8 bases, and 19 bases lay in between. In DNA form, the CDR3 reads TGCAGCGTAGAATTTACAGGAGCCTGGGGCTACACCTTC. Encoded protein: CSVEFTGAWGYTF. The variable domain in full, completed from reference TRBV29-1 and TRBJ1-2, reads SAVISQKPSRDICQRGTSLTIQCQVDSQVTMMFWYRQQPGQSLTLIATANQGSEATYESGFVIDKFPISRPNLTFSTLTVSNMSPEDSSIYLCSVEFTGAWGYTFGSGTRLTVV.

J is TRBJ1-3 and V is TRBV5-1; 7 bases are shared with TRBD1. The CDR3 consists of 16 residues. The J segment lost 4 bases and the V segment lost 0 bases, leaving 7 bases of the junction unmatched. Germline CDR1 is SGHRS and CDR2 is YFSETQ. This CDR3 reads CASSLGEGAAGNTIYF. The CDR3 DNA reads as TGCGCCAGCAGCTTGGGAGAGGGGGCGGCCGGAAACACCATATATTTT.

The chain is built from TRBV25-1 and TRBJ2-3; TRBD2 agrees at 14 bases. CDR3 length: 18 residues. With V trimmed by 1 base and J by 2 bases, 5 bases remained unmatched. CDR1 MGHDK and CDR2 SYGVNS come from the germline V gene. The CDR3 bases are TGTGCCAGCAGTGAATTCTCGACTAGCGGGGGGGACACAGATACGCAGTATTTT. It encodes CASSEFSTSGGDTDTQYF.

In its sample, this clone was seen once. The gene calls are TRBV29-1 and TRBJ2-3; 9 nucleotides align to TRBD1. Germline CDR1 SQVTM, CDR2 ANQGSEA. V lost 6 bases to trimming and J lost 2 bases; unmatched junction nucleotides: 6. The CDR3 runs to 14 residues. The CDR3 sequence: CSVPGTGLTDTQYF. The CDR3 DNA is TGCAGCGTACCCGGGACAGGGCTCACAGATACGCAGTATTTT.

The rearrangement uses TRBV6-1 and TRBJ1-2; TRBD1 is a possible D gene (6 bases). The germline V and J ends were trimmed by 10 bases and 1 base, with 16 bases remaining between them. The length of the CDR3 is 14 residues. Germline V gene sequence: CDR1 MNHNS, CDR2 SASEGT. The CDR3 DNA reads TGTGCCACCCCAAGGACAGAACTTAACTATGGCTACACCTTC. Translating it yields CATPRTELNYGYTF.

CDR3 region: CASSVGDGRLNTEAFF. The CDR3 bases are TGTGCCAGCAGTGTGGGGGACGGACGATTGAACACTGAAGCTTTCTTT. V is TRBV2 and J is TRBJ1-1; possible D gene TRBD1, 5 bases. Germline CDR1 SNHLY, CDR2 FYNNEI. The CDR3 has 16 residues. Between the trimmed V and J ends, which lost 4 bases and 0 bases, there was a span of 15 bases.

The chain carries TRBV5-1 and TRBJ2-5, with 9 bases identical to TRBD1. Germline V gives CDR1 SGHRS, CDR2 YFSETQ. The J segment lost 4 bases and the V segment lost 2 bases, leaving 3 bases of the junction unmatched. The CDR3 extends over 14 amino acids. CDR3 DNA sequence: TGCGCCAGCAGCTTACAGGGGGCGCGAGAGACCCAGTACTTC. Its translation is CASSLQGARETQYF.